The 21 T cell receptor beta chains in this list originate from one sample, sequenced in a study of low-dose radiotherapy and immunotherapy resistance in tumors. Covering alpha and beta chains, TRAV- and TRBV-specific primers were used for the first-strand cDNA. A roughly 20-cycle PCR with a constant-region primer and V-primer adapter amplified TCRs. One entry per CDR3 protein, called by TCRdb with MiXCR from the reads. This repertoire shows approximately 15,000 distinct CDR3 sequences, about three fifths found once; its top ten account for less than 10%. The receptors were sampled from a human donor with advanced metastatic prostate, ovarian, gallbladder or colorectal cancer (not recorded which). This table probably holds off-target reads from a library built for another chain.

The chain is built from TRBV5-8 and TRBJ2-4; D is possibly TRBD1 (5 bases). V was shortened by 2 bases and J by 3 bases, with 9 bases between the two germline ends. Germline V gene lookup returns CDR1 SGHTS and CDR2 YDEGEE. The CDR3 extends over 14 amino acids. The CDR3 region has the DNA TGTGCCAGCAGCTTAAACAGGAACAAAAACATTCAGTACTTC. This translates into CASSLNRNKNIQYF.

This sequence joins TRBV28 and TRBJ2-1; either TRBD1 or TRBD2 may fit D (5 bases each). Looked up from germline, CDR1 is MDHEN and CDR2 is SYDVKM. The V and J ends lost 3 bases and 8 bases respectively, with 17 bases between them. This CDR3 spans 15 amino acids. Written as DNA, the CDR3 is TGTGCCAGCAGTTTTCCCGTCCGGGACCCAGATGAGCAGTTCTTC. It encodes CASSFPVRDPDEQFF.

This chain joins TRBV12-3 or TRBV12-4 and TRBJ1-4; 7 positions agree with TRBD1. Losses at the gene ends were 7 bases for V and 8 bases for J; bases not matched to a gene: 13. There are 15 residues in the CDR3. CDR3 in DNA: TGTGCCAGCACTAGGGGGCTGGGTAAGGAAGAAAAACTGTTTTTT. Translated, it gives CASTRGLGKEEKLFF.

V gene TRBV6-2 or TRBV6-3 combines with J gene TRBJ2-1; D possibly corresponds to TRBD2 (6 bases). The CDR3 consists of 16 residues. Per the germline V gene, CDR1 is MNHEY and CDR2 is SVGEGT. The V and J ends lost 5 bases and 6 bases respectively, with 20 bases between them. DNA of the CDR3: TGTGCCAGCAGTATTAGCGGCATCCGGAGGGCCAATGAGCAGTTCTTC. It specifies CASSISGIRRANEQFF.

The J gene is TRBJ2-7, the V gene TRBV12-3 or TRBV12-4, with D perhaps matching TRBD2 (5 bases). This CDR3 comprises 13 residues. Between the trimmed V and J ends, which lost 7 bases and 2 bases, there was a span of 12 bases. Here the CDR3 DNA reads TGTGCCAGCATGACCCGGGGTACCTACGAGCAGTACTTC. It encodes CASMTRGTYEQYF.

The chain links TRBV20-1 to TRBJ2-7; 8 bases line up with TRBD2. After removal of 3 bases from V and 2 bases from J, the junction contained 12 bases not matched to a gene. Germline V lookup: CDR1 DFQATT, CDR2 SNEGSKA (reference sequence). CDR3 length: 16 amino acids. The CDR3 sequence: CSASPRPSGPAYEQYF. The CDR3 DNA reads TGCAGTGCTAGCCCCCGGCCTAGCGGGCCCGCCTACGAGCAGTACTTC.

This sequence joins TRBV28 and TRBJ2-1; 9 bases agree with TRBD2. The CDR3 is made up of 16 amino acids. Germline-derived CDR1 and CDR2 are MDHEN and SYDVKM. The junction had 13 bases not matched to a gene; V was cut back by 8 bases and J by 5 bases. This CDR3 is CASVWAGGIVNNEQFF. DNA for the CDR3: TGTGCCAGCGTCTGGGCGGGAGGGATCGTGAACAATGAGCAGTTCTTC.

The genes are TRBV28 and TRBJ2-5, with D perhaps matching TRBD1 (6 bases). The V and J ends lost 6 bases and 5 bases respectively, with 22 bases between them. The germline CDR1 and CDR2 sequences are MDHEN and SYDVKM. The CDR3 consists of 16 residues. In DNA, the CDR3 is TGTGCCAGCAGCGCCTCCGGGACACCCGCCAGGGAGACCCAGTACTTC. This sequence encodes CASSASGTPARETQYF.

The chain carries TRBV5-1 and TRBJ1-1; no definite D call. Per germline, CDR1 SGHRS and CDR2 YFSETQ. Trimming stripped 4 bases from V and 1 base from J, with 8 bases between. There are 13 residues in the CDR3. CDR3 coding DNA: TGCGCCAGCAGCCCTCCCGGGAACACTGAAGCTTTCTTT. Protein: CASSPPGNTEAFF.

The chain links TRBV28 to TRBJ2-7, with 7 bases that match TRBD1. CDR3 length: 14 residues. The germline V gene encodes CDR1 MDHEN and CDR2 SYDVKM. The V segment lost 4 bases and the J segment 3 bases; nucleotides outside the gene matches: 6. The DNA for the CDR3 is TGTGCCAGCAGTTCAAGGGGGCCGAACTACGAGCAGTACTTC. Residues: CASSSRGPNYEQYF.

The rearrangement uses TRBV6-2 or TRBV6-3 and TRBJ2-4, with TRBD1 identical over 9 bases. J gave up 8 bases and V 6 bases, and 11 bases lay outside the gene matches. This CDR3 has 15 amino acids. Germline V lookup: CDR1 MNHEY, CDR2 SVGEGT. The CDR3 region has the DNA TGTGCCAGCAGCCACGCCGGGACAGGGCTAGACATTCAGTACTTC. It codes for CASSHAGTGLDIQYF.

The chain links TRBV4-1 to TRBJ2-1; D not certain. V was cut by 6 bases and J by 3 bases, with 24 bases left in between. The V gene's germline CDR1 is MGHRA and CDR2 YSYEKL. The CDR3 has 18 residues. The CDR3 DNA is TGCGCCAGCAGTTTTATCCTAGGTCGGCAGGTGAACTACAATGAGCAGTTCTTC. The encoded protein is CASSFILGRQVNYNEQFF.

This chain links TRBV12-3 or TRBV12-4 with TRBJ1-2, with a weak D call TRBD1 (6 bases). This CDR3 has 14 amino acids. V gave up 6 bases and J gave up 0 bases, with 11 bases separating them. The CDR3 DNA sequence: TGTGCCAGCAGCCCCACAGGGTCTAACTATGGCTACACCTTC. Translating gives CASSPTGSNYGYTF.

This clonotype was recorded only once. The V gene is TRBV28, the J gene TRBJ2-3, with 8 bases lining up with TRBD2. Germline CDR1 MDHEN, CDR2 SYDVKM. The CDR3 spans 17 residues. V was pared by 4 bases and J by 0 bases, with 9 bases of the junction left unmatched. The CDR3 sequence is CASSYPGGGTSTDTQYF. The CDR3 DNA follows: TGTGCCAGCAGTTACCCGGGGGGGGGAACTAGCACAGATACGCAGTATTTT.

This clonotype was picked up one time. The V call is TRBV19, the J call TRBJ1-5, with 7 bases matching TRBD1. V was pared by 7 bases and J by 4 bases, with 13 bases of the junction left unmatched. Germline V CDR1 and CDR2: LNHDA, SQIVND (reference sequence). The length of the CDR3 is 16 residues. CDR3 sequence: CASIPYGQAGNQPQHF. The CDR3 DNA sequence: TGTGCCAGTATCCCTTACGGACAGGCAGGAAATCAGCCCCAGCATTTT.

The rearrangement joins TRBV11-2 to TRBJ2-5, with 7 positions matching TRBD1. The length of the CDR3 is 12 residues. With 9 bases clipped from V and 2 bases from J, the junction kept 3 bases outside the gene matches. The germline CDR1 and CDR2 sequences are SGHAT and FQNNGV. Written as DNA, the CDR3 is TGTGCCAGTAGGGGACAGCAAGAGACCCAGTACTTC. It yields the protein CASRGQQETQYF. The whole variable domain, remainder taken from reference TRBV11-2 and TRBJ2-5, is EAGVAQSPRYKIIEKRQSVAFWCNPISGHATLYWYQQILGQGPKLLIQFQNNGVVDDSQLPKDRFSAERLKGVDSTLKIQPAKLEDSAVYLCASRGQQETQYFGPGTRLLVL.

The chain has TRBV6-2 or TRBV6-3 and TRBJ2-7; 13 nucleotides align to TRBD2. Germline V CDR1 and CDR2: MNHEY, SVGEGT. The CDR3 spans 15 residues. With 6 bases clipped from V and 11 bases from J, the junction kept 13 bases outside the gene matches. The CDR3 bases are TGTGCCAGCAGCCAGTCCGGGACTAGCGGGAAACGGGAGTACTTC. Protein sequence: CASSQSGTSGKREYF.

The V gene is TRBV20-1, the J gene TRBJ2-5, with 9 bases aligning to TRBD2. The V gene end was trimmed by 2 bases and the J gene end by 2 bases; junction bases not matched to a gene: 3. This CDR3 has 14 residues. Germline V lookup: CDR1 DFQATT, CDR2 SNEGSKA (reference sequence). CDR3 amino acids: CSARRRGGQETQYF. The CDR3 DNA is TGCAGTGCTAGACGGCGGGGGGGACAAGAGACCCAGTACTTC.

The CDR3: CSAPWGGGTDTQYF. In DNA, the CDR3 is TGCAGTGCTCCTTGGGGCGGAGGCACAGATACGCAGTATTTT. V gene TRBV20-1 combines with J gene TRBJ2-3, with a weak D call TRBD1 (5 bases). V dropped 5 bases and J dropped 1 base, with 13 bases sitting between them. Germline V gene lookup returns CDR1 DFQATT and CDR2 SNEGSKA (reference sequence). This CDR3 has 14 residues.

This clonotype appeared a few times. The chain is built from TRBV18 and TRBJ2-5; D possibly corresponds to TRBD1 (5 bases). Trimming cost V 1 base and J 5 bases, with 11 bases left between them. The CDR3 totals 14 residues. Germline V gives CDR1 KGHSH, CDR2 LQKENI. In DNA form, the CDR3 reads TGTGCCAGCTCACCACGAGACAGTGGGGAGACCCAGTACTTC. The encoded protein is CASSPRDSGETQYF.

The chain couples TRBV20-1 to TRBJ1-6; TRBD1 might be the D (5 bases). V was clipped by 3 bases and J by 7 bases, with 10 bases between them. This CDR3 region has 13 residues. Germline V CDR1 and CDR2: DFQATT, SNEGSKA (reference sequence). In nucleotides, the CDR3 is TGCAGTGCTAGTGGGGGGTCGAATTCACCCCTCCACTTT. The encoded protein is CSASGGSNSPLHF.